Following are 23 T cell receptor beta chains from one sample sequenced in a study of blood T cell repertoires in COVID-19. Libraries were prepared by immunoSEQ multiplex PCR; TCRdb keeps only in-frame clonotypes and omits some of them. The sample has some 210,000 clones, approximately 84% seen once. The sample consisted of peripheral blood. The receptors stem from a woman in her 70s with active or convalescent COVID-19.

V and J are TRBV24-1 and TRBJ2-7, with 7 bases matching TRBD1. Trimming took 4 bases from V and 2 from J; bases not matched to a gene: 10. Germline-derived CDR1 and CDR2 are KGHDR and SFDVKD. The CDR3 covers 16 residues. The CDR3 spells CATSECAGTAAYEQYF. CDR3 DNA: TGTGCCACCAGTGAGTGCGCCGGGACAGCCGCCTACGAGCAGTACTTC.

The chain carries TRBV5-1 and TRBJ2-3, with 9 bases aligning to TRBD2. Per the germline V gene, CDR1 is SGHRS and CDR2 is YFSETQ. This CDR3 spans 16 amino acids. V was pared by 1 base and J by 5 bases, with 8 bases of the junction left unmatched. This chain's CDR3 is CASSLTAGGPGDTQYF. The CDR3 DNA is TGCGCCAGCAGCTTGACGGCGGGAGGGCCGGGAGATACGCAGTATTTT.

The J gene is TRBJ2-1, the V gene TRBV18, with D hard to call. V lost 0 bases and J 3 bases, leaving 6 bases between the germline ends. Looked up from germline, CDR1 is KGHSH and CDR2 is LQKENI. CDR3 length: 14 residues. This chain's CDR3 is CASSPPSYYNEQFF. In nucleotides, the CDR3 is TGTGCCAGCTCACCACCGTCGTACTACAATGAGCAGTTCTTC. The full variable domain, its missing parts supplied by reference TRBV18 and TRBJ2-1, is NAGVMQNPRHLVRRRGQEARLRCSPMKGHSHVYWYRQLPEEGLKFMVYLQKENIIDESGMPKERFSAEFPKEGPSILRIQQVVRGDSAAYFCASSPPSYYNEQFFGPGTRLTVL.

The V and J genes are TRBV28 and TRBJ2-7, with TRBD2 identical over 7 bases. Germline-derived CDR1 and CDR2 are MDHEN and SYDVKM. With 3 bases clipped from V and 2 bases from J, the junction kept 10 bases outside the gene matches. CDR3 size: 16 residues. CDR3 region: CASSLGRGSLTYEQYF. The DNA for the CDR3 is TGTGCCAGCAGTTTGGGTCGCGGGAGCTTGACCTACGAGCAGTACTTC. The variable domain in full, completed from reference TRBV28 and TRBJ2-7, reads DVKVTQSSRYLVKRTGEKVFLECVQDMDHENMFWYRQDPGLGLRLIYFSYDVKMKEKGDIPEGYSVSREKKERFSLILESASTNQTSMYLCASSLGRGSLTYEQYFGPGTRLTVT.

The V and J genes are TRBV11-2 and TRBJ1-6; D is unclear. Trimming pared 1 base from V and 10 bases from J, leaving 8 bases between. CDR1 and CDR2 from the germline V gene are SGHAT and FQNNGV. The CDR3 spans 13 residues. DNA of the CDR3: TGTGCCAGCAGCTTAGCCCGAGGGTCACCCCTCCACTTT. Translated: CASSLARGSPLHF.

V is TRBV5-1 and J is TRBJ1-1; 7 bases match TRBD1. The CDR3 loop spans 14 amino acids. V shed 4 bases, J shed 5 bases, and the junction held 8 bases outside the gene matches. The germline V gene encodes CDR1 SGHRS and CDR2 YFSETQ. CDR3 protein: CASSRGQEGTEAFF. Here the CDR3 DNA reads TGCGCCAGCAGCCGTGGACAGGAGGGGACTGAAGCTTTCTTT.

The chain has TRBV2 and TRBJ2-3; no clear D. The CDR3 has 15 amino acids. The V gene's germline CDR1 is SNHLY and CDR2 FYNNEI. Trimming stripped 6 bases from V and 1 base from J, with 14 bases between. The CDR3 is CASSPLVGRTDTQYF. CDR3 DNA: TGTGCCAGCAGCCCCCTTGTGGGCCGCACAGATACGCAGTATTTT.

This clone was seen more than once but under ten times. This chain links TRBV5-4 with TRBJ2-2; a weak D match, TRBD1 (5 bases). CDR3 size: 14 residues. The germline V and J ends were trimmed by 4 bases and 4 bases, with 11 bases remaining between them. Germline CDR1 reads SGHNT; CDR2 reads YYREEE (reference sequence). The CDR3 DNA sequence: TGTGCCAGCAGCCAAGGGGATTTCACCGGGGAGCTGTTTTTT. This encodes CASSQGDFTGELFF.

Only one count was recorded for this clone. The V and J genes are TRBV19 and TRBJ1-4; tentatively, D is TRBD1 (5 bases). CDR1 and CDR2 from the germline V gene are LNHDA and SQIVND (reference sequence). The germline V and J ends were trimmed by 6 bases and 8 bases, with 13 bases remaining between them. The CDR3 sequence is 13 residues long. The CDR3 nucleotides read TGTGCCAGTAGCTGGGGCCTGGGGGAAAAACTGTTTTTT. This encodes CASSWGLGEKLFF.

V gene TRBV4-1 combines with J gene TRBJ2-4, with D unclear. Trimming took 4 bases from V and 0 from J, leaving 10 bases between them. Germline assignment: CDR1 MGHRA and CDR2 YSYEKL. CDR3 length: 15 residues. In DNA form, the CDR3 reads TGCGCCAGCAGCCCCGGAGAGTTAGCCAAAAACATTCAGTACTTC. This encodes CASSPGELAKNIQYF.

This chain uses TRBV3-1 (or the pseudogene TRBV3-2) with TRBJ2-2; 14 nucleotides line up with TRBD2. V gave up 1 base and J gave up 7 bases; unmatched junction bases: 2. Germline CDR1 reads LGHDT; CDR2 reads YNNKEL (reference sequence). CDR3 length: 16 residues. The CDR3 sequence: CASSQAGLAGGGELFF. CDR3 coding DNA: TGTGCCAGCAGCCAAGCCGGACTAGCGGGAGGCGGGGAGCTGTTTTTT.

The rearrangement links TRBV27 to TRBJ2-1; 14 bases agree with TRBD2. After removal of 5 bases from V and 9 bases from J, the junction contained 6 bases not matched to a gene. The CDR3 totals 15 residues. Germline V gene sequence: CDR1 MNHEY, CDR2 SMNVEV (reference sequence). The CDR3 coding sequence is TGTGCCAGCAGTCAGGGACTAGCGGGAGCCGCTGAGCAGTTCTTC. Translating gives CASSQGLAGAAEQFF.

The chain employs TRBV7-9 and TRBJ2-7, with D hard to call. The V gene lost 1 base and the J gene lost 5 bases, with 6 bases spanning the gap. The CDR3 has 12 amino acids. Germline V CDR1 and CDR2: SEHNR, FQNEAQ (reference sequence). The CDR3 sequence is CASSLGQNEQYF. The CDR3 DNA reads as TGTGCCAGCAGCTTAGGGCAGAACGAGCAGTACTTC.

This clone appeared a single time. The chain combines TRBV27 with TRBJ2-1, with TRBD2 matching 12 bases. The CDR3 spans 16 residues. From germline, CDR1 is MNHEY and CDR2 SMNVEV (reference sequence). Trimming at V came to 7 bases and at J to 5 bases, leaving 9 bases not matched to a gene. The DNA of the CDR3 is TGTGCCAGCACCGAGACTAGCGGGAGTTCTAACAATGAGCAGTTCTTC. It codes for CASTETSGSSNNEQFF.

The rearrangement links TRBV3-1 (or the pseudogene TRBV3-2) to TRBJ1-4; 9 positions agree with TRBD1. From germline, CDR1 is LGHDT and CDR2 YNNKEL (reference sequence). V gave up 4 bases and J gave up 0 bases; unmatched junction bases: 3. The length of the CDR3 is 16 residues. CDR3 amino acids: CASSPRQGATNEKLFF. The CDR3 region has the DNA TGTGCCAGCAGCCCCCGACAGGGGGCAACTAATGAAAAACTGTTTTTT.

The rearrangement links TRBV12-3 or TRBV12-4 to TRBJ2-7; 7 bases are a match to TRBD1. V lost 5 bases to trimming and J lost 2 bases; unmatched junction nucleotides: 0. CDR3 size: 12 residues. CDR3 amino acids: CASSTGAYEQYF. The CDR3 region has the DNA TGTGCCAGCAGTACAGGGGCCTACGAGCAGTACTTC.

The sample holds a few counts of this clone. The chain links TRBV29-1 to TRBJ1-2, with a weak D call TRBD1 (6 bases). Germline V gene data show CDR1 as SQVTM and CDR2 as ANQGSEA. The CDR3 spans 10 residues. With 4 bases removed from V and 6 bases from J, the gap between germline ends came to 6 bases. The chain's CDR3 is CSVGQDGYTF. The DNA of the CDR3 is TGCAGCGTTGGACAGGATGGCTACACCTTC. Together with reference TRBV29-1 and TRBJ1-2, the CDR3 gives the full variable domain: SAVISQKPSRDICQRGTSLTIQCQVDSQVTMMFWYRQQPGQSLTLIATANQGSEATYESGFVIDKFPISRPNLTFSTLTVSNMSPEDSSIYLCSVGQDGYTFGSGTRLTVV.

This chain joins TRBV24-1 and TRBJ2-2, with 8 nucleotides matching TRBD1. V was pared by 3 bases and J by 1 base, with 9 bases of the junction left unmatched. Germline CDR1 KGHDR, CDR2 SFDVKD. This CDR3 contains 18 residues. CDR3 protein: CATSDPRQGPMNTGELFF. The CDR3 nucleotides read TGTGCCACCAGTGATCCTCGACAGGGGCCTATGAACACCGGGGAGCTGTTTTTT.

This chain links TRBV28 with TRBJ2-2, with 8 bases fitting TRBD2. The CDR3 totals 15 residues. Per germline, CDR1 MDHEN and CDR2 SYDVKM. With V trimmed by 3 bases and J by 6 bases, 6 bases remained unmatched. CDR3 sequence (DNA): TGTGCCAGCAGTTTTATTCGGACTAGCCCCGGGGAGCTGTTTTTT. Residues: CASSFIRTSPGELFF.

J is TRBJ2-7 and V is TRBV7-6; perhaps TRBD1 as D (5 bases). Germline V gives CDR1 SGHVS, CDR2 FNYEAQ. The length of the CDR3 is 13 residues. V was clipped by 5 bases and J by 5 bases, with 13 bases between them. The chain's CDR3 is CASSPGSGNEQYF. The CDR3, as DNA: TGTGCCAGCAGCCCAGGGTCGGGTAACGAGCAGTACTTC.

This chain uses TRBV27 with TRBJ1-3; D unresolved. V dropped 2 bases and J dropped 0 bases, with 5 bases sitting between them. Germline V CDR1 and CDR2: MNHEY, SMNVEV (reference sequence). CDR3 length: 14 amino acids. The CDR3 DNA reads TGTGCCAGCAGTTTACGGGGCTCTGGAAACACCATATATTTT. It specifies CASSLRGSGNTIYF.

The genes are TRBV12-5 and TRBJ2-7; 10 bases are a match to TRBD1. Germline V gives CDR1 LGHNT, CDR2 FRNRAP. The CDR3 has 15 amino acids. Unmatched junction bases numbered 9, after V lost 5 bases and J lost 5 bases. In DNA form, the CDR3 reads TGTGCTAGTGGTACCCGGGACAGGGGAGTCGACGAGCAGTACTTC. Translation gives CASGTRDRGVDEQYF.

The chain links TRBV5-1 to TRBJ2-2, with 11 nucleotides matching TRBD2. This CDR3 spans 15 amino acids. The V and J ends lost 0 bases and 7 bases, in that order; junction bases with no gene match: 2. Germline V lookup: CDR1 SGHRS, CDR2 YFSETQ. For the CDR3, the DNA is TGCGCCAGCAGCTTGGTGACTAGCGGGAACGGGGAGCTGTTTTTT. It translates to CASSLVTSGNGELFF.